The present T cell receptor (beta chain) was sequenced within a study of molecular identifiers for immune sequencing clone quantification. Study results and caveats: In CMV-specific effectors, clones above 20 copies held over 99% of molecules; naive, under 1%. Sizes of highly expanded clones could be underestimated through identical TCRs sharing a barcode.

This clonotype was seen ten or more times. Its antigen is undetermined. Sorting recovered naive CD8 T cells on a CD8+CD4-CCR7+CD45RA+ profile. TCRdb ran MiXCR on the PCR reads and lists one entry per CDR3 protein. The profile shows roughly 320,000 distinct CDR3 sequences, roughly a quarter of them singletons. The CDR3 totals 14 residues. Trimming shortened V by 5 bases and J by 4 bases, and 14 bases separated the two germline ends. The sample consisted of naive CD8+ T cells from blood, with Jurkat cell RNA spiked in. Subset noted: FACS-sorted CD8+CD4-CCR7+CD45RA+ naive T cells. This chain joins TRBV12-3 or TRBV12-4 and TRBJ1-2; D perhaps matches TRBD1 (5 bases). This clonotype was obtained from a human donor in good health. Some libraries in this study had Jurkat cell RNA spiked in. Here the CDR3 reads CASSPLGPVYGYTF. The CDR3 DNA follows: TGTGCCAGCAGTCCCCTGGGGCCAGTCTATGGCTACACCTTC.